The next 12 T cell receptor beta chains were all read from a single sample in a study of T cells in Graves' hyperthyroidism and ophthalmopathy. There were TCR beta CDR3 regions amplified from RNA transcripts. TCR CDR3 regions were first amplified by RT-PCR with HTBI primers. TCRdb analysed the multiplex PCR reads with MiXCR anew, one entry per CDR3 protein. The sample carries roughly 380,000 distinct CDR3 sequences, around 14% recorded once. The sequencing sample was made of blood. The receptors originated from a woman between 55 and 75 years old with Graves' hyperthyroidism.

This clonotype has just a few counts. The chain couples TRBV19 to TRBJ1-6; tentatively, D is TRBD1 (6 bases). The CDR3 is made up of 14 amino acids. The germline CDR1 and CDR2 sequences are LNHDA and SQIVND (reference sequence). The V gene lost 3 bases and the J gene lost 10 bases, with 13 bases spanning the gap. The CDR3 is CASSIGGRGSPLHF. CDR3 nucleotide sequence: TGTGCCAGTAGTATTGGGGGGCGCGGATCACCCCTCCACTTT.

This clonotype was seen more than once but under ten times. In DNA form, the CDR3 reads TGTGCCAGCAGTTTCGGGACAGGGGACACCGGGGAGCTGTTTTTT. It codes for CASSFGTGDTGELFF. V and J are TRBV28 and TRBJ2-2; TRBD1 matches 10 bases. CDR3 size: 15 residues. Germline V gives CDR1 MDHEN, CDR2 SYDVKM. Trimming cost V 3 bases and J 3 bases; bases outside gene matches: 1.

The rearrangement links TRBV12-3 or TRBV12-4 to TRBJ2-2; tentatively, D is TRBD1 (6 bases). The ends were cut back, 10 bases at V and 2 bases at J, with 17 bases in the middle. This CDR3 is built from 15 residues. The CDR3 here is CAIRGYIFNTGELFF. DNA for the CDR3: TGTGCCATCAGGGGCTATATTTTTAACACCGGGGAGCTGTTTTTT.

The sample holds many counts of this clonotype. This chain connects TRBV30 to TRBJ2-2, with TRBD2 matching 8 bases. This CDR3 is built from 17 residues. With V trimmed by 4 bases and J by 1 base, 11 bases remained unmatched. Germline V gene sequence: CDR1 GTSNPN, CDR2 SVGIG (reference sequence). CDR3: CAWTRTSQILNTGELFF. The CDR3 DNA reads TGTGCCTGGACTCGGACTAGCCAAATCCTGAACACCGGGGAGCTGTTTTTT.

This clonotype was recorded a few times. The V and J genes are TRBV20-1 and TRBJ2-7; no reliable D call. The CDR3 spans 14 residues. Trimming shortened V by 1 base and J by 2 bases, and 12 bases separated the two germline ends. Germline assignment: CDR1 DFQATT and CDR2 SNEGSKA (reference sequence). The CDR3 loop is CSARVGSRTYEQYF. The CDR3 DNA reads TGCAGTGCTAGAGTGGGGTCCCGTACCTACGAGCAGTACTTC.

In its sample, this clonotype was seen many times. The rearrangement links TRBV9 to TRBJ2-7; D perhaps matches TRBD1 (5 bases). The germline V gene encodes CDR1 SGDLS and CDR2 YYNGEE. The V end was cut by 0 bases, the J end by 2 bases, with 12 bases between. The CDR3 length is 15 residues. The CDR3 sequence is CASSVEAGNAYEQYF. CDR3 bases: TGTGCCAGCAGCGTAGAGGCAGGGAACGCCTACGAGCAGTACTTC.

This clonotype was seen at least ten times. The chain combines TRBV10-3 with TRBJ2-2, with 9 bases lining up with TRBD2. CDR1 is ENHRY, CDR2 SYGVKD, per germline. CDR3 size: 17 residues. V was pared by 4 bases and J by 4 bases, with 10 bases of the junction left unmatched. The CDR3 coding sequence is TGTGCCATCAGTGCGCTGGCGGGAGGGCGCTCCACCGGGGAGCTGTTTTTT. Translating it yields CAISALAGGRSTGELFF.

This clonotype was seen repeatedly, ten times or more. The rearrangement uses TRBV24-1 and TRBJ1-1; a possible D gene is TRBD1 (5 bases). The germline V and J ends were trimmed by 0 bases and 4 bases, with 5 bases remaining between them. Germline CDR1 is KGHDR and CDR2 is SFDVKD. The CDR3 consists of 13 residues. The CDR3 is CATSDLGATEAFF. In DNA form, the CDR3 reads TGTGCCACCAGTGATTTGGGGGCCACTGAAGCTTTCTTT.

V and J are TRBV7-2 and TRBJ2-1; 11 bases match TRBD1. Trimming cost V 4 bases and J 8 bases; bases outside gene matches: 7. Germline V gene lookup returns CDR1 SGHTA and CDR2 FQGNSA. The CDR3 has 15 residues. The CDR3 here is CASSSRTGGTDEQFF. The CDR3 bases are TGTGCCAGCAGCTCAAGGACAGGGGGCACGGATGAGCAGTTCTTC.

This clonotype was counted ten times or more. This sequence joins TRBV11-3 and TRBJ1-1, with unresolved D. Germline CDR1 and CDR2: SGHNT and YENEEA. Trimming left V 4 bases short and J 4 bases short, with 16 bases between. The CDR3 is made up of 15 amino acids. CDR3 residues: CASSSTLGKVTEAFF. The CDR3 DNA reads as TGTGCCAGCAGCTCTACACTAGGCAAGGTCACTGAAGCTTTCTTT.

This clonotype was picked up many times. V usage is TRBV29-1 and J usage is TRBJ1-1, with 7 bases lining up with TRBD1. CDR1 SQVTM and CDR2 ANQGSEA come from the germline V gene. This CDR3 comprises 14 residues. The V segment lost 5 bases and the J segment 4 bases; nucleotides outside the gene matches: 10. CDR3 amino acids: CSVLEGALSTEAFF. Here the CDR3 DNA reads TGCAGCGTTTTGGAGGGGGCGCTTAGCACTGAAGCTTTCTTT.

The sample holds a few counts of this clonotype. The chain has TRBV12-5 and TRBJ1-4; D call uncertain. The V gene's germline CDR1 is LGHNT and CDR2 FRNRAP. Trimming shortened V by 0 bases and J by 7 bases, and 6 bases separated the two germline ends. The CDR3 extends over 13 amino acids. The CDR3 DNA follows: TGTGCTAGTGGTTTGGTACTGGGTGAAAAACTGTTTTTT. It yields the protein CASGLVLGEKLFF.